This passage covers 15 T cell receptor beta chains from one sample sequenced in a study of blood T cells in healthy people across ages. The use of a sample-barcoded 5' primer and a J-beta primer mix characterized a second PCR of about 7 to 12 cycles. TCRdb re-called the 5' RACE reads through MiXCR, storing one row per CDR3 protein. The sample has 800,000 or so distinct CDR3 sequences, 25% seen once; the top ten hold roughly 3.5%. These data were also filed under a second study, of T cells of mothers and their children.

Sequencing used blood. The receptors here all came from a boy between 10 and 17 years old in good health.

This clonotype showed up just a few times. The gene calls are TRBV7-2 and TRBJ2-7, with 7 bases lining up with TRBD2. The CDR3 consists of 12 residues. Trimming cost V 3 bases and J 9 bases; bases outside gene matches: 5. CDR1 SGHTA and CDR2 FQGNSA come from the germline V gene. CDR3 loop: CASSFPGGGQYF. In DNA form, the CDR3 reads TGTGCCAGCAGCTTCCCGGGGGGAGGGCAGTACTTC.

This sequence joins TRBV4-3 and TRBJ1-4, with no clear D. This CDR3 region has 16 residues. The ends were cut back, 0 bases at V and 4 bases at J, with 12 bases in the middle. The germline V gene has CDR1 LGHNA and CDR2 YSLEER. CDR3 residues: CASSQDRVSRNEKLFF. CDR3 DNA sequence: TGCGCCAGCAGCCAAGATCGCGTCAGCCGTAATGAAAAACTGTTTTTT.

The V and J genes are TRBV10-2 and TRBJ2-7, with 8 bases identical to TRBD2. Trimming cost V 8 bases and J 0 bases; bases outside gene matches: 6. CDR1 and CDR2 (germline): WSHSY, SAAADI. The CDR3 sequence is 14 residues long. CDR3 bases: TGCGCCAGCTGGGCGGGGGGATACTCCTACGAGCAGTACTTC. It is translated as CASWAGGYSYEQYF.

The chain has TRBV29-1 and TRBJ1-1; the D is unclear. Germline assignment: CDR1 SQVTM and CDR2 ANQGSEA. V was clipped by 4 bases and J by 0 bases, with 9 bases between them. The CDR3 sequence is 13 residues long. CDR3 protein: CSVVAFMNTEAFF. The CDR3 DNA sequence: TGCAGCGTTGTTGCTTTCATGAACACTGAAGCTTTCTTT.

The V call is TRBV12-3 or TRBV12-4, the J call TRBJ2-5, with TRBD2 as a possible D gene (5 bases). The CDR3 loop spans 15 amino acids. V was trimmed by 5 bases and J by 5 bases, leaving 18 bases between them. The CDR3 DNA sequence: TGTGCCAGCAGTACTGGGAGCCCCAACTGGGAGACCCAGTACTTC. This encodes CASSTGSPNWETQYF.

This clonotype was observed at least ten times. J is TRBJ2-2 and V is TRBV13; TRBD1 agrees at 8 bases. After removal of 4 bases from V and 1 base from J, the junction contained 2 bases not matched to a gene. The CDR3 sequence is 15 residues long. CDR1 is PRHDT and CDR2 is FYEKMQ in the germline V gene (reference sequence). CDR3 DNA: TGTGCCAGCAGCTACGGGACAGGGAACACCGGGGAGCTGTTTTTT. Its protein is CASSYGTGNTGELFF.

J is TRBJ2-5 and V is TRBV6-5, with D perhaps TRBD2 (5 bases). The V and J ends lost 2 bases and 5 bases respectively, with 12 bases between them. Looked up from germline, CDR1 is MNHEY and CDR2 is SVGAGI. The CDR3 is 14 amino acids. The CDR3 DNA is TGTGCCAGCAGTTACATTCGGGGATCGGAGACCCAGTACTTC. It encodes CASSYIRGSETQYF.

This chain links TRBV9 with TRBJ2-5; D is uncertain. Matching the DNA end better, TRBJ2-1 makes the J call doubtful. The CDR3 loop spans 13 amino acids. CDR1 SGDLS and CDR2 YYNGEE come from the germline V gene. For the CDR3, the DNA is TGTGCCAGCAGCGTAGGTTGGATCCATGAGCAGTTCTTC. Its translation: CASSVGWIHEQFF.

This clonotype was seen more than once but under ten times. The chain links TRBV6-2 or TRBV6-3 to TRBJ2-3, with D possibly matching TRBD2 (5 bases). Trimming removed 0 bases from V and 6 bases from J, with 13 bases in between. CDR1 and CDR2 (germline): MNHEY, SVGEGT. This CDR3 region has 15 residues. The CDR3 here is CASSYSEDPHDTQYF. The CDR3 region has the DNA TGTGCCAGCAGTTACTCGGAGGACCCCCACGATACGCAGTATTTT.

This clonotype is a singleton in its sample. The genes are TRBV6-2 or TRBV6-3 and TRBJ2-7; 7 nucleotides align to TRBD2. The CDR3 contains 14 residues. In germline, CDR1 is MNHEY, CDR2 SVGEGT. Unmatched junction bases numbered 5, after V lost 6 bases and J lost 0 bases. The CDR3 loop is CASRNSGYSYEQYF. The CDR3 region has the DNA TGTGCCAGCAGAAATAGCGGGTACTCCTACGAGCAGTACTTC.

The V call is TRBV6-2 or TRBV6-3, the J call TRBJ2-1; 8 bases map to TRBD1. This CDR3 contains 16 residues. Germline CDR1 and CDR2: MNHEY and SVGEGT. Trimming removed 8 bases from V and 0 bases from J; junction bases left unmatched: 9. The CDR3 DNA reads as TGTGCCAGCGGCCAGGGGGCCTCAAGCTCCTACAATGAGCAGTTCTTC. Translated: CASGQGASSSYNEQFF.

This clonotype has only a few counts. In nucleotides, the CDR3 is TGTGCCAGCAATCCCCGACTAGCGGGGGGGGATGAGCAGTTCTTC. It specifies CASNPRLAGGDEQFF. The chain recombines TRBV28 with TRBJ2-1, with 14 bases identical to TRBD2. CDR3 length: 15 amino acids. Germline values: CDR1 MDHEN, CDR2 SYDVKM. V lost 7 bases to trimming and J lost 8 bases; unmatched junction nucleotides: 7.

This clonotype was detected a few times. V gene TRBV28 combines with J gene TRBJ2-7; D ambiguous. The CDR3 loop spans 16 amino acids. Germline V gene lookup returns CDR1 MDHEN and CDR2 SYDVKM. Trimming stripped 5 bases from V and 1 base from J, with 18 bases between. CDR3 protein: CASSRQDAALSYEQYF. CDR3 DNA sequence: TGTGCCAGCAGTCGCCAGGATGCGGCTCTTTCCTACGAGCAGTACTTC.

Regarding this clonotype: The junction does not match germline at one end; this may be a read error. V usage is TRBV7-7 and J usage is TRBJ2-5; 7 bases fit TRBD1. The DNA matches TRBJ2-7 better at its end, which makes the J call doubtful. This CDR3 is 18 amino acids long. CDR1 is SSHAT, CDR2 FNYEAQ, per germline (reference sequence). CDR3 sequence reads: CASNPSGTDPGRFYEQYF. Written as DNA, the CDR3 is TGTGCTAGCAACCCATCCGGGACAGACCCCGGTCGGTTCTACGAGCAGTACTTC.

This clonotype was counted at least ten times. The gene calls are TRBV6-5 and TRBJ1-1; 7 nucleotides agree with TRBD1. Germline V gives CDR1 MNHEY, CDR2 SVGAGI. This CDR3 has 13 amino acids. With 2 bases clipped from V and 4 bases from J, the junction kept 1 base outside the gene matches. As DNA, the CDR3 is TGTGCCAGCAGTTACCCAGGGGGCACTGAAGCTTTCTTT. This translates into CASSYPGGTEAFF.